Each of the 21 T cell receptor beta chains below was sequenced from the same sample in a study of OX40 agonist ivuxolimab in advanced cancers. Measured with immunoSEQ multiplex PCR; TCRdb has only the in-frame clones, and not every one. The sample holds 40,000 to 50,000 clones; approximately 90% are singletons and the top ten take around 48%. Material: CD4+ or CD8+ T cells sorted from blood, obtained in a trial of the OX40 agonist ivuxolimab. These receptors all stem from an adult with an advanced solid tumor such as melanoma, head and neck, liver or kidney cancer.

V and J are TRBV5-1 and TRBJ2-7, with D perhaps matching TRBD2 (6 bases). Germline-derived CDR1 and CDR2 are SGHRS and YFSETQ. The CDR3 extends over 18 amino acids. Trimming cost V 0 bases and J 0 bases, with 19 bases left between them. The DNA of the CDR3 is TGCGCCAGCAGCTTGGGGCAGGGCAGCGCGGGAACCTCCTACGAGCAGTACTTC. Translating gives CASSLGQGSAGTSYEQYF.

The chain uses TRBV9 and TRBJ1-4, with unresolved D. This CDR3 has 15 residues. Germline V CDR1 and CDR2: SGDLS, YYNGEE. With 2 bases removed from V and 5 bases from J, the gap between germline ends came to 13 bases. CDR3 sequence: CASSVGRKVNEKLFF. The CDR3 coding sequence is TGTGCCAGCAGCGTCGGCAGAAAGGTGAATGAAAAACTGTTTTTT.

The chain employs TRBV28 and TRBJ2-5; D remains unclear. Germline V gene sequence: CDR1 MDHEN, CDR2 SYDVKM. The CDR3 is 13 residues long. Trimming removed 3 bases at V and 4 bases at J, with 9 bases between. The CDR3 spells CASSFVLGETQYF. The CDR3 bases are TGTGCCAGCAGTTTCGTTTTGGGAGAGACCCAGTACTTC.

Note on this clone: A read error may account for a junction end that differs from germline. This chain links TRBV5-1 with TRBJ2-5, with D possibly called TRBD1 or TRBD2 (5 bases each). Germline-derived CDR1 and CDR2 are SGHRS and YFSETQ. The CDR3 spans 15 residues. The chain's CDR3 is CASSPGLGEEETQYF. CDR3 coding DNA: TGCGCCAGCAGCCCTGGGCTGGGGGAAGAAGAAACCCAGTACTTC.

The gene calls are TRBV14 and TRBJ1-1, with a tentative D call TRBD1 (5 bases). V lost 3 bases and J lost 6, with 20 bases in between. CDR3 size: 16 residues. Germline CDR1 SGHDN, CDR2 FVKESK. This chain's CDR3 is CASSHGGGVLRAEAFF. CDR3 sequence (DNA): TGTGCCAGCAGCCATGGGGGTGGCGTCCTGCGCGCTGAAGCTTTCTTT.

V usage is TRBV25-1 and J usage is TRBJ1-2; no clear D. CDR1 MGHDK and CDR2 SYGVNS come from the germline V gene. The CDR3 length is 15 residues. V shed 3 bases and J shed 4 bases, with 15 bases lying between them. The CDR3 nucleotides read TGTGCCAGCAGTGACCGGCGTCTAGGGATCTATGGCTACACCTTC. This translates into CASSDRRLGIYGYTF.

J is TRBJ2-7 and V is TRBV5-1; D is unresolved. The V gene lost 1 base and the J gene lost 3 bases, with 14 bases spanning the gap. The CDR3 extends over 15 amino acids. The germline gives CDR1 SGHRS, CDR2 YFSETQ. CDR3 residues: CASSLNQGHLYEQYF. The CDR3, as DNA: TGCGCCAGCAGCTTGAATCAAGGGCACCTCTACGAGCAGTACTTC.

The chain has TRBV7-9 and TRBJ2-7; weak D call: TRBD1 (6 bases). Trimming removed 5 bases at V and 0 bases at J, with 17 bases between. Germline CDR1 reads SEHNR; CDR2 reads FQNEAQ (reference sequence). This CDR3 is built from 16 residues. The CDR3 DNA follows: TGTGCCAGCAGCCCGCCCCCGGGGACACGCTCCTACGAGCAGTACTTC. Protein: CASSPPPGTRSYEQYF.

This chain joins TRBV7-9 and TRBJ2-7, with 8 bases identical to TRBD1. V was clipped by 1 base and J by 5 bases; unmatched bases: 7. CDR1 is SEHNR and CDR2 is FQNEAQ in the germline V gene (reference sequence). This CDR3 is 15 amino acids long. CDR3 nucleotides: TGTGCCAGCAGCTTAGTGGGGCAGGGGGCGCACGAGCAGTACTTC. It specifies CASSLVGQGAHEQYF.

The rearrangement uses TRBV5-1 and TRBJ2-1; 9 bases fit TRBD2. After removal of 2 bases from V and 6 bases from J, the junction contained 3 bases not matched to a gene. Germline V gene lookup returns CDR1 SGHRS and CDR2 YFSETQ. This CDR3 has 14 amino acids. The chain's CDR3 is CASSFSGGSNEQFF. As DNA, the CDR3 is TGCGCCAGCAGCTTTAGCGGGGGAAGCAATGAGCAGTTCTTC.

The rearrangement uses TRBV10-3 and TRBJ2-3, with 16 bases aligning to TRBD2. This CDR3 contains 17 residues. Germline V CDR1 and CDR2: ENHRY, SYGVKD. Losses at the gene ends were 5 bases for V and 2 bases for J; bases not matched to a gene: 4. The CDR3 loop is CAISFGTSGGATDTQYF. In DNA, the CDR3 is TGTGCCATCAGTTTCGGGACTAGCGGGGGGGCCACAGATACGCAGTATTTT.

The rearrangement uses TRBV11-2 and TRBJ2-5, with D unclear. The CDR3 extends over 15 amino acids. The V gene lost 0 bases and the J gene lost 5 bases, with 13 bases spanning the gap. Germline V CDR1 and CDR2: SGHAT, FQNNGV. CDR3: CASSLDASDWETQYF. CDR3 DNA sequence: TGTGCCAGCAGCTTAGATGCCAGCGATTGGGAGACCCAGTACTTC.

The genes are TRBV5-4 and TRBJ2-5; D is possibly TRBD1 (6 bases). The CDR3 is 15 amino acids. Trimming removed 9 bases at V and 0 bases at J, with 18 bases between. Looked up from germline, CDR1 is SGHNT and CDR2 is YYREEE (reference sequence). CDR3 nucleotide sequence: TGTGCCACCCTTCCTTATGGGGGCAACCAAGAGACCCAGTACTTC. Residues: CATLPYGGNQETQYF.

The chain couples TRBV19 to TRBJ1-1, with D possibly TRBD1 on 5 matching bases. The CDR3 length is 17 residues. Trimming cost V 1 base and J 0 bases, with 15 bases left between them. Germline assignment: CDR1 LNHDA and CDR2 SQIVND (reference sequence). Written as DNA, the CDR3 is TGTGCCAGTAGTATAGGGGACGGGGAATACATGAACACTGAAGCTTTCTTT. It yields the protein CASSIGDGEYMNTEAFF.

The chain's CDR3 is CASSSKGQGRVGETQYF. CDR3 sequence (DNA): TGTGCCAGCAGCTCGAAAGGACAGGGACGGGTAGGGGAGACCCAGTACTTC. This chain connects TRBV2 to TRBJ2-5, with 8 bases identical to TRBD1. Germline values: CDR1 SNHLY, CDR2 FYNNEI. The CDR3 totals 17 residues. V was pared by 6 bases and J by 5 bases, with 17 bases of the junction left unmatched.

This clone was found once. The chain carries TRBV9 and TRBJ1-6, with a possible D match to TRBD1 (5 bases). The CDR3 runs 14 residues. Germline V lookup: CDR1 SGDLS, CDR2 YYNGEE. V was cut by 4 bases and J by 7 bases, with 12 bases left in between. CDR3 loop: CASSLQGGNSPLHF. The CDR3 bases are TGTGCCAGCAGCCTCCAGGGTGGCAATTCACCCCTCCACTTT.

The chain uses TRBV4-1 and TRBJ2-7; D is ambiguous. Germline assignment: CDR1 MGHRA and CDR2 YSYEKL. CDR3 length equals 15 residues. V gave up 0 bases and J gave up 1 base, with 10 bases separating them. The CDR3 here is CASSQEMGSSYEQYF. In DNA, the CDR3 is TGCGCCAGCAGCCAAGAAATGGGTTCTTCCTACGAGCAGTACTTC.

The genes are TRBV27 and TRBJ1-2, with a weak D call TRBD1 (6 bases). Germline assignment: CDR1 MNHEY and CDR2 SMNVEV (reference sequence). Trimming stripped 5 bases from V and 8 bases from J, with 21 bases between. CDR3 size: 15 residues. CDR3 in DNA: TGTGCCAGCAGTGTACAGGGAATCGGGTCTCTAGGCTACACCTTC. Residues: CASSVQGIGSLGYTF.

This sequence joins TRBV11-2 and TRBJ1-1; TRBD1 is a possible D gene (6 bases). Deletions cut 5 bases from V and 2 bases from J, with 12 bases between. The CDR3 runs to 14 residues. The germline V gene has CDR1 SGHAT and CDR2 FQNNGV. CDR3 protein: CASSREGGNTEAFF. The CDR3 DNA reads TGTGCCAGCAGCCGAGAGGGGGGTAACACTGAAGCTTTCTTT. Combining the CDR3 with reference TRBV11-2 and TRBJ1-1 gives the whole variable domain EAGVAQSPRYKIIEKRQSVAFWCNPISGHATLYWYQQILGQGPKLLIQFQNNGVVDDSQLPKDRFSAERLKGVDSTLKIQPAKLEDSAVYLCASSREGGNTEAFFGQGTRLTVV.

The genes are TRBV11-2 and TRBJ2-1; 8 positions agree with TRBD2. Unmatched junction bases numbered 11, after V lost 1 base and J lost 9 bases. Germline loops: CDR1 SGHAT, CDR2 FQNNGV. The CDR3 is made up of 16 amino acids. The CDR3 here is CASSLGSSGAAGEQFF. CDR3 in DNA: TGTGCCAGCAGCTTAGGGAGTAGCGGGGCCGCTGGTGAGCAGTTCTTC.

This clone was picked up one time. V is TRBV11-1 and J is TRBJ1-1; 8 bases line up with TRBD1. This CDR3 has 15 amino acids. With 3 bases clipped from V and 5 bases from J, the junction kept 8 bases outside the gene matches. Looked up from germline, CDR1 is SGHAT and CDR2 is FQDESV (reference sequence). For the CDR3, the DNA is TGTGCCAGCAGCTTGTTCGACAGGGGAGGGACTGAAGCTTTCTTT. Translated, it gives CASSLFDRGGTEAFF.